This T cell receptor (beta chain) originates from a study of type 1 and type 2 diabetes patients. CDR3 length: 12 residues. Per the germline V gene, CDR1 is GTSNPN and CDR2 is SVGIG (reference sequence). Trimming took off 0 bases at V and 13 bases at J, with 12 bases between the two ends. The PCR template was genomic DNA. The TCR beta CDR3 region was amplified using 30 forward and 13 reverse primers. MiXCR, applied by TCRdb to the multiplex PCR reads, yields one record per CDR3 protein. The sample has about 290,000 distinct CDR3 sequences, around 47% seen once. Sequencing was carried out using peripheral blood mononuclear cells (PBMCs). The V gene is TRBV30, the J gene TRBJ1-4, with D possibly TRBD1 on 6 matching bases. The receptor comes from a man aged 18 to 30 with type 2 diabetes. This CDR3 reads CAWSVQGGILFF. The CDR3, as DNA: TGTGCCTGGAGTGTACAGGGAGGAATACTGTTTTTT.